The 17 T cell receptor beta chains given below trace back to one sample, sequenced in a study of shared clonotypes between healthy human individuals (dated by TCRdb to about 2020). The library was obtained by the immunoSEQ multiplex PCR assay. Held by TCRdb, this immuneACCESS table contains in-frame sequences only and omits some clones. Under half of the omission traces to an unresolved V gene where checked; the cause of the rest is unknown. In all, the sample holds approximately 340,000 clones, and less than 85% of those were seen once. Clones ranked in the top ten supply about a tenth of the sample. Input material: memory CD4+ T cells sorted from blood. The sample's cell subset or site label is to be understood as: CD45RA-negative fraction. The receptors shown here come from a man aged 25-40 years in good health.

About this clone itself: Additional DNA sequences in this sample encode the identical CDR3. The chain uses TRBV28 and TRBJ2-5; 7 bases are shared with TRBD2. Per germline, CDR1 MDHEN and CDR2 SYDVKM. After removal of 1 base from V and 2 bases from J, the junction contained 4 bases not matched to a gene. The CDR3 length is 15 residues. The CDR3 region has the DNA TGTGCCAGCAGTTTATCGGGAGGAGGGCAAGAGACCCAGTACTTC. Its protein product is CASSLSGGGQETQYF.

V is TRBV25-1 and J is TRBJ2-7; D is undetermined. This CDR3 is built from 14 residues. Germline V gene data show CDR1 as MGHDK and CDR2 as SYGVNS. Trimming shortened V by 6 bases and J by 5 bases, and 17 bases separated the two germline ends. This CDR3 is CASSGSGQAHEQYF. CDR3 coding DNA: TGTGCCAGCAGCGGGTCTGGGCAGGCCCACGAGCAGTACTTC.

V gene TRBV7-8 combines with J gene TRBJ2-7, with D unclear. The CDR3 is 11 amino acids. V was pared by 6 bases and J by 4 bases, with 7 bases between. Germline V gene sequence: CDR1 SGHVS, CDR2 FQNEAQ. In DNA, the CDR3 is TGTGCCAGCAGTCCCCAATACGAGCAGTACTTC. Translation: CASSPQYEQYF.

This clone has ten or more counts. The J gene is TRBJ2-7, the V gene TRBV5-6; 8 bases are a match to TRBD1. The CDR3 spans 13 residues. Germline V CDR1 and CDR2: SGHDT, YYEEEE. J gave up 5 bases and V 6 bases, and 7 bases lay outside the gene matches. CDR3 in DNA: TGTGCCAGCACCCGGGACAGGCTCCACGAGCAGTACTTC. Protein product: CASTRDRLHEQYF.

CDR3 bases: TGTGCCAGCAGTTACAGGAGGACAGGTTTCTATGGCTACACCTTC. Protein product: CASSYRRTGFYGYTF. This chain links TRBV6-5 with TRBJ1-2; 7 bases match TRBD1. There are 15 residues in the CDR3. Germline V gene lookup returns CDR1 MNHEY and CDR2 SVGAGI. V gave up 2 bases and J gave up 4 bases; unmatched junction bases: 7.

The chain combines TRBV11-2 with TRBJ2-7, with D unresolved. Trimming cost V 3 bases and J 6 bases, with 9 bases left between them. CDR3 length: 12 residues. Germline-derived CDR1 and CDR2 are SGHAT and FQNNGV. Here the CDR3 DNA reads TGTGCCAGCAGCTTCGCTGGCGCCGAGCAGTACTTC. Protein product: CASSFAGAEQYF. The whole variable domain, filled in from reference TRBV11-2 and TRBJ2-7, reads EAGVAQSPRYKIIEKRQSVAFWCNPISGHATLYWYQQILGQGPKLLIQFQNNGVVDDSQLPKDRFSAERLKGVDSTLKIQPAKLEDSAVYLCASSFAGAEQYFGPGTRLTVT.

The chain joins TRBV5-1 to TRBJ2-5; D remains ambiguous. Germline V lookup: CDR1 SGHRS, CDR2 YFSETQ. V was pared by 5 bases and J by 1 base, with 12 bases between. CDR3 length: 14 residues. CDR3 sequence: CASSLGMRQETQYF. Written as DNA, the CDR3 is TGCGCCAGCAGTCTCGGAATGCGCCAAGAGACCCAGTACTTC.

The V and J genes are TRBV18 and TRBJ1-2, with D perhaps matching TRBD1 (5 bases). Germline lookup yields CDR1 KGHSH and CDR2 LQKENI. V dropped 5 bases and J dropped 0 bases, with 16 bases sitting between them. CDR3 length equals 16 residues. The CDR3 nucleotides read TGTGCCAGCTCAGCCTACAAGGGGACCTCTAACTATGGCTACACCTTC. It is translated as CASSAYKGTSNYGYTF.

The J gene is TRBJ2-7, the V gene TRBV20-1, with 8 nucleotides matching TRBD2. Germline V lookup: CDR1 DFQATT, CDR2 SNEGSKA (reference sequence). CDR3 length: 11 amino acids. Trimming took 3 bases from V and 6 from J; bases not matched to a gene: 1. The CDR3 nucleotides read TGCAGTGCTAGTCGGGAGGGCGAGCAGTACTTC. It yields the protein CSASREGEQYF.

This clone was detected a few times. The chain carries TRBV19 and TRBJ1-1; D not certain. Deletions cut 5 bases from V and 0 bases from J, with 10 bases between. Per germline, CDR1 LNHDA and CDR2 SQIVND (reference sequence). This CDR3 spans 14 amino acids. The CDR3 is CASSAALVNTEAFF. The CDR3 region has the DNA TGTGCCAGTAGTGCCGCTCTCGTGAACACTGAAGCTTTCTTT.

CDR3 loop: CASSVLAGLQETQYF. In nucleotides, the CDR3 is TGTGCCAGCAGTGTACTAGCGGGACTTCAAGAGACCCAGTACTTC. The chain uses TRBV6-1 and TRBJ2-5, with 10 positions matching TRBD2. There are 15 residues in the CDR3. The junction had 4 bases not matched to a gene; V was cut back by 4 bases and J by 2 bases. Per the germline V gene, CDR1 is MNHNS and CDR2 is SASEGT.

V usage is TRBV11-2 and J usage is TRBJ2-5; D is possibly TRBD2 (6 bases). Per the germline V gene, CDR1 is SGHAT and CDR2 is FQNNGV. V lost 1 base and J lost 7, with 16 bases in between. The CDR3 has 15 residues. CDR3 sequence (DNA): TGTGCCAGCAGCTTAGCGGGAGCACACCCGGGGACCCAGTACTTC. This encodes CASSLAGAHPGTQYF.

The chain employs TRBV9 and TRBJ1-3; D remains unclear. From germline, CDR1 is SGDLS and CDR2 YYNGEE. V was shortened by 0 bases and J by 0 bases, with 19 bases between the two germline ends. The CDR3 has 19 amino acids. CDR3 residues: CASSVGLLKSSSSGNTIYF. The CDR3, as DNA: TGTGCCAGCAGCGTAGGGTTGTTAAAGAGTAGTAGCTCTGGAAACACCATATATTTT.

The V call is TRBV19, the J call TRBJ2-2; 8 bases map to TRBD1. The CDR3 is made up of 17 amino acids. Germline V lookup: CDR1 LNHDA, CDR2 SQIVND (reference sequence). V shed 6 bases, J shed 4 bases, and the junction held 13 bases outside the gene matches. The CDR3 is CASRTTTRTGTTGELFF. The CDR3 DNA reads as TGTGCCAGTAGAACCACCACACGGACAGGGACCACCGGGGAGCTGTTTTTT.

The CDR3 DNA reads TGTGCCAGCAGCTTCAGGGGTTCACCCCTCCACTTT. Translated: CASSFRGSPLHF. This chain connects TRBV7-2 to TRBJ1-6; D possibly corresponds to TRBD1 (6 bases). With 3 bases removed from V and 9 bases from J, the gap between germline ends came to 6 bases. The CDR3 sequence is 12 residues long. Per the germline V gene, CDR1 is SGHTA and CDR2 is FQGNSA.

This clone occurred many times. The rearrangement joins TRBV19 to TRBJ2-7; 7 bases map to TRBD2. Germline trimming cut 5 bases from V and 0 bases from J; bases unmatched to any gene: 4. The CDR3 is made up of 14 amino acids. Germline V gene sequence: CDR1 LNHDA, CDR2 SQIVND (reference sequence). The CDR3 bases are TGTGCCAGTAGTCACGGGGGGAGCTCCTACGAGCAGTACTTC. Its translation is CASSHGGSSYEQYF. Combining the CDR3 with reference TRBV19 and TRBJ2-7 gives the whole variable domain DGGITQSPKYLFRKEGQNVTLSCEQNLNHDAMYWYRQDPGQGLRLIYYSQIVNDFQKGDIAEGYSVSREKKESFPLTVTSAQKNPTAFYLCASSHGGSSYEQYFGPGTRLTVT.

The CDR3 loop is CASSLQRDIGGELFF. DNA for the CDR3: TGCGCCAGCAGCTTGCAGCGGGATATTGGCGGGGAGCTGTTTTTT. This chain links TRBV5-1 with TRBJ2-2; TRBD2 aligns across 7 bases. Germline CDR1 is SGHRS and CDR2 is YFSETQ. There are 15 residues in the CDR3. The V and J ends lost 1 base and 7 bases, in that order; junction bases with no gene match: 7.